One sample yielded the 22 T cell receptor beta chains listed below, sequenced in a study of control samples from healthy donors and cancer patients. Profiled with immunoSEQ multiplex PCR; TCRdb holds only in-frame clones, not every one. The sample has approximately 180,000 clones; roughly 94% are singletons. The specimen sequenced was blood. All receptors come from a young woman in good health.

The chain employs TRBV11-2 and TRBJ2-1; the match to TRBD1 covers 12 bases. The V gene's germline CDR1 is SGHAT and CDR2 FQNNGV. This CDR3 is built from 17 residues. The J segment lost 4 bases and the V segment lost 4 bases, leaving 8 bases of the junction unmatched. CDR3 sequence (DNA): TGTGCCAGCAGCTCTACCGGGACAGGGGGCGCTTACAATGAGCAGTTCTTC. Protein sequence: CASSSTGTGGAYNEQFF.

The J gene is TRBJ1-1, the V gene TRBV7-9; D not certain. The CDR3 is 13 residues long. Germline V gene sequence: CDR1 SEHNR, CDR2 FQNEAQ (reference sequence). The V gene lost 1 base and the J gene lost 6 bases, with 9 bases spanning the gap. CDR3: CASSLEGPSEAFF. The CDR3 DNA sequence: TGTGCCAGCAGCTTAGAAGGCCCTTCTGAAGCTTTCTTT. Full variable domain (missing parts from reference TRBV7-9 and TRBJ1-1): DTGVSQNPRHKITKRGQNVTFRCDPISEHNRLYWYRQTLGQGPEFLTYFQNEAQLEKSRLLSDRFSAERPKGSFSTLEIQRTEQGDSAMYLCASSLEGPSEAFFGQGTRLTVV.

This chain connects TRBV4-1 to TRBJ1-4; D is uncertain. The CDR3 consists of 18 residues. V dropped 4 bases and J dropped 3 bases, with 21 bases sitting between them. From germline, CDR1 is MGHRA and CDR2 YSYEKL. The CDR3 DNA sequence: TGCGCCAGCAGCCCCGGAATCGCCCTACCGTCCTCTAATGAAAAACTGTTTTTT. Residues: CASSPGIALPSSNEKLFF.

DNA of the CDR3: TGTGCCAGCAGCTTTTCGGGGGCGCGGACGTACTATGGCTACACCTTC. This codes for CASSFSGARTYYGYTF. This sequence joins TRBV13 and TRBJ1-2; tentative D call: TRBD1 (6 bases). Germline CDR1 PRHDT, CDR2 FYEKMQ (reference sequence). The CDR3 has 16 residues. V was pared by 3 bases and J by 3 bases, with 17 bases between.

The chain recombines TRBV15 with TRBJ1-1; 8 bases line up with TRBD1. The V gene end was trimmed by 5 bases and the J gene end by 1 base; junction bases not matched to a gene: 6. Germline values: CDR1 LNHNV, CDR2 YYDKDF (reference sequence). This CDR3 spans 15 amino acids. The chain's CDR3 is CATSLTGTGNTEAFF. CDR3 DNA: TGTGCCACCAGCCTCACCGGGACAGGGAACACTGAAGCTTTCTTT.

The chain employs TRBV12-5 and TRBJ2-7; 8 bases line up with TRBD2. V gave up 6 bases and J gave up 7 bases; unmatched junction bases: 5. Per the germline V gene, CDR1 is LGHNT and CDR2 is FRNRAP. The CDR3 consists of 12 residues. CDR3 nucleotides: TGTGCTAGTGGCTTGTCGGGGGGGGAGCAGTACTTC. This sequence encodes CASGLSGGEQYF.

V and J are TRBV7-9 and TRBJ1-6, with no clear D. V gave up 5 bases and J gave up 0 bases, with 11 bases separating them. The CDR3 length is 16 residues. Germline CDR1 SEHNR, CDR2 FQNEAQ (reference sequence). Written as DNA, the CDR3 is TGTGCCAGCAGCCCCTCAGGAAGCTCCTATAATTCACCCCTCCACTTT. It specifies CASSPSGSSYNSPLHF.

The CDR3 DNA sequence: TGTGCCAGCAGTTCTGAGGTCAGACGGGACTGGAGCTCCTACAATGAGCAGTTCTTC. It specifies CASSSEVRRDWSSYNEQFF. The V and J genes are TRBV28 and TRBJ2-1; D might be TRBD2 (6 bases). The V end was cut by 4 bases, the J end by 0 bases, with 22 bases between. Germline CDR1 MDHEN, CDR2 SYDVKM. There are 19 residues in the CDR3.

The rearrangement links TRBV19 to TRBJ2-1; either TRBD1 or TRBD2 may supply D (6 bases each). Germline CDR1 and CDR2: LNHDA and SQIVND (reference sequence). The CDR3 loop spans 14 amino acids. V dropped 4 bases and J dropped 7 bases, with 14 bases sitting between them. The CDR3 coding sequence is TGTGCCAGTAGTAAAGGGGGGAAAGGGAATGAGCAGTTCTTC. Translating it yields CASSKGGKGNEQFF. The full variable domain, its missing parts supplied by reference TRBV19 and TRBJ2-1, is DGGITQSPKYLFRKEGQNVTLSCEQNLNHDAMYWYRQDPGQGLRLIYYSQIVNDFQKGDIAEGYSVSREKKESFPLTVTSAQKNPTAFYLCASSKGGKGNEQFFGPGTRLTVL.

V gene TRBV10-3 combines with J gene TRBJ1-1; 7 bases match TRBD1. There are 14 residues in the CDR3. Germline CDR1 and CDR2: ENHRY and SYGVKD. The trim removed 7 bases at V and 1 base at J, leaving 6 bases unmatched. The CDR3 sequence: CAINQGERNTEAFF. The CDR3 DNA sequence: TGTGCCATCAATCAGGGGGAGAGGAACACTGAAGCTTTCTTT.

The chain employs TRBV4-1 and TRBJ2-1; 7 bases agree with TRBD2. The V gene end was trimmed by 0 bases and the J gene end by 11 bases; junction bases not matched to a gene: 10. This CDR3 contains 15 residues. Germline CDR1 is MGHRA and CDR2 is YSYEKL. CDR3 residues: CASSQDPGGPIQQFF. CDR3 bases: TGCGCCAGCAGCCAAGATCCGGGAGGTCCAATCCAGCAGTTCTTC.

The CDR3, as DNA: TGTGCCAGCAGCTCCCGACAGGTCCTCCCTGGGGCCAACGTCCTGACTTTC. It specifies CASSSRQVLPGANVLTF. J is TRBJ2-6 and V is TRBV7-3; tentative D call: TRBD1 (6 bases). This CDR3 spans 17 amino acids. Trimming stripped 4 bases from V and 2 bases from J, with 15 bases between. The germline V gene has CDR1 SGHTA and CDR2 FQGTGA. Variable domain in full (rest from reference TRBV7-3 and TRBJ2-6): GAGVSQTPSNKVTEKGKYVELRCDPISGHTALYWYRQSLGQGPEFLIYFQGTGAADDSGLPNDRFFAVRPEGSVSTLKIQRTERGDSAVYLCASSSRQVLPGANVLTFGAGSRLTVL.

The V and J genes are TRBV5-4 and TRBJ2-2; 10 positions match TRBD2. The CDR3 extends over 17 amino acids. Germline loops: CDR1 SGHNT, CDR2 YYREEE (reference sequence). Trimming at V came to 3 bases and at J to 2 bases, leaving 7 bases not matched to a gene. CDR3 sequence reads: CASSSPGLADNTGELFF. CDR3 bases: TGTGCCAGCAGCTCCCCCGGACTAGCGGACAACACCGGGGAGCTGTTTTTT.

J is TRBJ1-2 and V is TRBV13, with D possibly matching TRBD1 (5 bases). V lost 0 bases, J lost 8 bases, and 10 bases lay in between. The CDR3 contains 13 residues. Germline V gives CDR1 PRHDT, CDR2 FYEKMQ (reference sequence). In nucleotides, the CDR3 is TGTGCCAGCAGCTTAGGGGACACCCGAGGCTACACCTTC. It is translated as CASSLGDTRGYTF.

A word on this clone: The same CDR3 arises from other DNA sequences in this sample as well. In DNA form, the CDR3 reads TGTGCCAGCAGCGTAGCTGGGGGGCGCGATGAAAAACTGTTTTTT. It yields the protein CASSVAGGRDEKLFF. The V gene is TRBV9, the J gene TRBJ1-4; maybe TRBD1 (6 bases). The CDR3 extends over 15 amino acids. Trimming shortened V by 0 bases and J by 6 bases, and 12 bases separated the two germline ends. Per germline, CDR1 SGDLS and CDR2 YYNGEE.

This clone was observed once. CDR3: CASSDRTNYGYTF. CDR3 in DNA: TGTGCCAGCAGTGACAGGACTAACTATGGCTACACCTTC. The V call is TRBV6-2 or TRBV6-3, the J call TRBJ1-2; perhaps TRBD1 as D (6 bases). This CDR3 is built from 13 residues. Trimming shortened V by 5 bases and J by 0 bases, and 7 bases separated the two germline ends. In germline, CDR1 is MNHEY, CDR2 SVGEGT.

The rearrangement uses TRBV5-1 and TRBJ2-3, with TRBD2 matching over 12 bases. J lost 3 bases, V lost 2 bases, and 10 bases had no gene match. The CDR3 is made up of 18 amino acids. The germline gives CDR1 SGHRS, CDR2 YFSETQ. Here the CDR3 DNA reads TGCGCCAGCAGCTTCACCCTGACTAGCGGGAGTTTGACAGATACGCAGTATTTT. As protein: CASSFTLTSGSLTDTQYF.

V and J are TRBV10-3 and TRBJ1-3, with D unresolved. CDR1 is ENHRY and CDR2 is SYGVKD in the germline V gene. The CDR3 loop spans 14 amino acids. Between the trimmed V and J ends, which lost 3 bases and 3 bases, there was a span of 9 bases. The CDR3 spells CAISDLAIGNTIYF. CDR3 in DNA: TGTGCCATCAGTGACTTGGCGATTGGAAACACCATATATTTT.

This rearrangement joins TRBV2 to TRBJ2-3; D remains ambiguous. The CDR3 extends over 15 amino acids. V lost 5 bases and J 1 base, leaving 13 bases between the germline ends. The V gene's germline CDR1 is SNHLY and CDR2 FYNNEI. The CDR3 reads CASSFQNVGTDTQYF. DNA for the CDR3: TGTGCCAGCAGTTTTCAGAATGTGGGCACAGATACGCAGTATTTT.

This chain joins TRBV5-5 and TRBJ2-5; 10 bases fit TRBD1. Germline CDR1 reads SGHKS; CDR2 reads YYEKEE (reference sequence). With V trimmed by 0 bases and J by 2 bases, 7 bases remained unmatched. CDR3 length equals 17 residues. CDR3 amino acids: CASSLGRQGARQETQYF. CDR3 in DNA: TGTGCCAGCAGCTTGGGCCGACAGGGGGCAAGGCAAGAGACCCAGTACTTC.

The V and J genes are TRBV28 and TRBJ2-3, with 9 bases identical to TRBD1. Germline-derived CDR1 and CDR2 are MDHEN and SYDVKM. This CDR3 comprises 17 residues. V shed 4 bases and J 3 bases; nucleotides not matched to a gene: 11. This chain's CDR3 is CASSSLWDRDDTDTQYF. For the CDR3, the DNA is TGTGCCAGCAGTTCCCTTTGGGACAGGGATGATACAGATACGCAGTATTTT. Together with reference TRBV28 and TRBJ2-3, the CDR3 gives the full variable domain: DVKVTQSSRYLVKRTGEKVFLECVQDMDHENMFWYRQDPGLGLRLIYFSYDVKMKEKGDIPEGYSVSREKKERFSLILESASTNQTSMYLCASSSLWDRDDTDTQYFGPGTRLTVL.

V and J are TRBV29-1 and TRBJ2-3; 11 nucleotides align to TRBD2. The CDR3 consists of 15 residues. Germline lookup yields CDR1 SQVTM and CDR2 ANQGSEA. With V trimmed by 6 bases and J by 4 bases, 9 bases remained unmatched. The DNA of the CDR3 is TGCAGCGTACGTCAGACTAGCGGGAACCCAGATACGCAGTATTTT. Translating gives CSVRQTSGNPDTQYF.